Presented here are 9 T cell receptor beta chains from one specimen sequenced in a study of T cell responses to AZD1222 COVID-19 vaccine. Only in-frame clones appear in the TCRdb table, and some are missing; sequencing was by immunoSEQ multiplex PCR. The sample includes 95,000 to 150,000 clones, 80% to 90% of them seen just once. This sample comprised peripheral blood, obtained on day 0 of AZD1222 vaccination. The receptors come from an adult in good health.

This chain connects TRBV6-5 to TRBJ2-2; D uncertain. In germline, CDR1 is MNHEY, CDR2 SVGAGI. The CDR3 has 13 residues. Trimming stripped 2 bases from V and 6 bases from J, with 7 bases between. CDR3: CASSYARAGELFF. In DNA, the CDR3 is TGTGCCAGCAGTTACGCAAGGGCCGGGGAGCTGTTTTTT.

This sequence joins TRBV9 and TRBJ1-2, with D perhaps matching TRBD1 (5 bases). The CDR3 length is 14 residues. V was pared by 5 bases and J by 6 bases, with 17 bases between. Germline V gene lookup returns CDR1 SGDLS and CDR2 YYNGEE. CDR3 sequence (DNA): TGTGCCAGCAGTCCTAGAGGGGTGACGGATGGCTACACCTTC. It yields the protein CASSPRGVTDGYTF.

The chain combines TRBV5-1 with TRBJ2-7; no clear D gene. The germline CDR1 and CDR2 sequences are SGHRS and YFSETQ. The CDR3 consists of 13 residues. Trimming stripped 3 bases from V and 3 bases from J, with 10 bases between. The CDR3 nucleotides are TGCGCCAGCAGCTCCTTAGACGGCTACGAGCAGTACTTC. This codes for CASSSLDGYEQYF.

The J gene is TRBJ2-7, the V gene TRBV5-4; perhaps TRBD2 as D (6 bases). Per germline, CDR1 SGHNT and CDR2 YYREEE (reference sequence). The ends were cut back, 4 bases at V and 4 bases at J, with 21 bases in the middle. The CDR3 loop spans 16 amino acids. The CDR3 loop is CASSTTEGRGGYEQYF. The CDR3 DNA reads TGTGCCAGCAGCACCACAGAGGGGCGGGGTGGTTACGAGCAGTACTTC.

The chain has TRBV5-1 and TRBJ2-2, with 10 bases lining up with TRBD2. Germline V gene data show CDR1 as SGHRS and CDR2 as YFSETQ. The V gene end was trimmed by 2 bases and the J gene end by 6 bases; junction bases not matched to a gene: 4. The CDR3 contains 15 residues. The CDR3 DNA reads TGCGCCAGCAGCTTACTAGCGGGACATGCCGGGGAGCTGTTTTTT. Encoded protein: CASSLLAGHAGELFF.

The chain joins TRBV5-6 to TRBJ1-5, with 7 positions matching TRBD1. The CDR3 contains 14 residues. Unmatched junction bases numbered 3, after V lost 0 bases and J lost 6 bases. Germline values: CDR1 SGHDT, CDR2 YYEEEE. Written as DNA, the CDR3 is TGTGCCAGCAGCTTGGGCAGGGGGAGTCAGCCCCAGCATTTT. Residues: CASSLGRGSQPQHF. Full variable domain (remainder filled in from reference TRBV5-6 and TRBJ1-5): DAGVTQSPTHLIKTRGQQVTLRCSPKSGHDTVSWYQQALGQGPQFIFQYYEEEERQRGNFPDRFSGHQFPNYSSELNVNALLLGDSALYLCASSLGRGSQPQHFGDGTRLSIL.

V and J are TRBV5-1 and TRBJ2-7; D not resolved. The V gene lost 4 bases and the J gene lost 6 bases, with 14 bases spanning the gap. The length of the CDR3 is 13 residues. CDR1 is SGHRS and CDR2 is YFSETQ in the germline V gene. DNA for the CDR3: TGCGCCAGCAGCATCCGGGCCGAAGGCGAGCAGTACTTC. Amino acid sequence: CASSIRAEGEQYF.

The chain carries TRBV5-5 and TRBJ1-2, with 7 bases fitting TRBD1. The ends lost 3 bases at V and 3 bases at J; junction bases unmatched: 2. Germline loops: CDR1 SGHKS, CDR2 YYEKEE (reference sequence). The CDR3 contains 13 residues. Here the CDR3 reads CASSSGQYYGYTF. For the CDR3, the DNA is TGTGCCAGCAGCTCGGGACAGTACTATGGCTACACCTTC.

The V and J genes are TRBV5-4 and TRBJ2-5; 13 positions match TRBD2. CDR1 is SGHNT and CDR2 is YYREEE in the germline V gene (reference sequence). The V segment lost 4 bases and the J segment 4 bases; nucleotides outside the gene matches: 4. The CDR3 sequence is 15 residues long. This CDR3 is CASSLLAGGRETQYF. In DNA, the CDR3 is TGTGCCAGCAGCCTACTAGCGGGGGGGCGAGAGACCCAGTACTTC.